Listed here are 12 T cell receptor beta chains from one sample, sequenced in a study of cytomegalovirus exposure and HLA in healthy donors. It was with 60 Vbeta and 13 Jbeta primers that the PCR ran. The data were produced by immunoSEQ multiplex PCR, yet TCRdb's version contains in-frame clones alone and is incomplete. This repertoire shows fewer than 250,000 clones, almost 80% found once; its top ten account for over 3.5%. What was sequenced was PBMCs. These receptors were collected from a male donor in good health and CMV-seronegative.

This chain joins TRBV6-1 and TRBJ2-1; 10 nucleotides agree with TRBD1. The CDR3 loop spans 14 amino acids. J was trimmed by 8 bases and V by 6 bases; bases with no gene match: 7. Germline values: CDR1 MNHNS, CDR2 SASEGT. The CDR3 DNA reads TGTGCCAGCAGGGGGACAGGGGAGGGCGATGAGCAGTTCTTC. This gives the protein CASRGTGEGDEQFF.

The V gene is TRBV10-1, the J gene TRBJ2-2, with D possibly being TRBD1 (5 bases). Germline CDR1 is WNHNN and CDR2 is SYGVQD (reference sequence). V shed 5 bases and J shed 5 bases, with 15 bases lying between them. The CDR3 totals 15 residues. CDR3 nucleotide sequence: TGCGCCAGCAGTAATCCTCAAGGGGAAACCGGGGAGCTGTTTTTT. Encoded protein: CASSNPQGETGELFF.

This clone is medium-sized (0.01 to 0.1%). The chain joins TRBV29-1 to TRBJ2-1; 9 positions agree with TRBD1. This CDR3 comprises 13 residues. Germline-derived CDR1 and CDR2 are SQVTM and ANQGSEA. V lost 7 bases and J lost 3; bases outside the gene matches: 4. In nucleotides, the CDR3 is TGCAGCGGGTACAGGGGGCTCTACAATGAGCAGTTCTTC. It codes for CSGYRGLYNEQFF.

The chain uses TRBV9 and TRBJ2-7; D is possibly TRBD2 (7 bases). V was trimmed by 0 bases and J by 11 bases, leaving 15 bases between them. Germline CDR1 is SGDLS and CDR2 is YYNGEE. The CDR3 covers 13 residues. The CDR3 loop reads CASSVGWEGVEYF. The CDR3 DNA follows: TGTGCCAGCAGCGTAGGGTGGGAGGGGGTTGAGTACTTC.

V and J are TRBV28 and TRBJ2-1; D unclear. Trimming left V 7 bases short and J 1 base short, with 11 bases between. This CDR3 spans 14 amino acids. The V gene's germline CDR1 is MDHEN and CDR2 SYDVKM. The CDR3: CASTTPMSYNEQFF. CDR3 bases: TGTGCCAGCACCACCCCTATGTCCTACAATGAGCAGTTCTTC.

The rearrangement links TRBV6-5 to TRBJ2-2; 13 bases match TRBD2. The J segment lost 7 bases and the V segment lost 9 bases, leaving 5 bases of the junction unmatched. Germline V CDR1 and CDR2: MNHEY, SVGAGI. This CDR3 has 14 amino acids. CDR3 nucleotide sequence: TGTGCCAGTACTAGCGGGAGGGTCATCGGGGAGCTGTTTTTT. This translates into CASTSGRVIGELFF.

The rearrangement joins TRBV5-1 to TRBJ1-1; the D is unclear. The V end lost 5 bases, the J end lost 0 bases, and 11 bases lay between the germline ends. This CDR3 is 14 amino acids long. Germline lookup yields CDR1 SGHRS and CDR2 YFSETQ. Written as DNA, the CDR3 is TGCGCCAGCAGGGCCGTTCAACTGAACACTGAAGCTTTCTTT. It yields the protein CASRAVQLNTEAFF.

The chain has TRBV19 and TRBJ2-2, with D unclear. CDR1 and CDR2 from the germline V gene are LNHDA and SQIVND (reference sequence). The CDR3 runs to 13 residues. The germline V and J ends were trimmed by 5 bases and 7 bases, with 11 bases remaining between them. CDR3 loop: CASSFGNLGELFF. The CDR3 bases are TGTGCCAGTAGTTTCGGTAACCTCGGGGAGCTGTTTTTT.

The V call is TRBV6-4, the J call TRBJ2-1, with 14 bases aligning to TRBD2. This CDR3 region has 18 residues. Germline V gives CDR1 MRHNA, CDR2 SNTAGT. The junction had 15 bases not matched to a gene; V was cut back by 7 bases and J by 7 bases. The CDR3 spells CASKDIASGLAGGNEQFF. The CDR3 coding sequence is TGTGCCAGCAAGGATATCGCCAGCGGACTAGCGGGGGGAAATGAGCAGTTCTTC.

This clone was seen just once. The J gene is TRBJ1-1, the V gene TRBV21-1; the D call in the table, TRBD1, was not verified against the DNA. TRBV21-1 is a recognized pseudogene. This CDR3 spans 16 amino acids. DNA of the CDR3: TGTGCCAGCCTTAAAAAAGTCAGGGAAAGGGACACTGAAGCTTTCTTT. Translation gives CASLKKVRERDTEAFF.

V usage is TRBV7-9 and J usage is TRBJ2-5; 7 bases fit TRBD2. The CDR3 is 14 amino acids. V lost 3 bases to trimming and J lost 4 bases; unmatched junction nucleotides: 5. Germline values: CDR1 SEHNR, CDR2 FQNEAQ (reference sequence). For the CDR3, the DNA is TGTGCCAGCAGCTTGACTAGCCTGGGAGAGACCCAGTACTTC. Translation: CASSLTSLGETQYF.

This clone has only a few counts. The V and J genes are TRBV18 and TRBJ1-1; 7 bases are a match to TRBD1. V shed 5 bases and J 0 bases; nucleotides not matched to a gene: 9. CDR1 is KGHSH and CDR2 is LQKENI in the germline V gene. The CDR3 totals 16 residues. The chain's CDR3 is CASSYLQGQVNTEAFF. The DNA for the CDR3 is TGTGCCAGCTCATATCTACAGGGGCAGGTGAACACTGAAGCTTTCTTT.